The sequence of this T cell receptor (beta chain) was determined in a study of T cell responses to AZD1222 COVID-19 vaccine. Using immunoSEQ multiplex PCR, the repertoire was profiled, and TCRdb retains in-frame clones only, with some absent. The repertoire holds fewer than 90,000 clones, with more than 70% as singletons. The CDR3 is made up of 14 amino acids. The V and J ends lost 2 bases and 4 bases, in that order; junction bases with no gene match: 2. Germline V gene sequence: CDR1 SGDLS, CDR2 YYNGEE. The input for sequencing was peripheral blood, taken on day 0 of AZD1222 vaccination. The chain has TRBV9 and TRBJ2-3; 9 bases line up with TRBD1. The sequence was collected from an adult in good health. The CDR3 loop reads CASSVHRGPDTQYF. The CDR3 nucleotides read TGTGCCAGCAGCGTCCACAGGGGGCCAGATACGCAGTATTTT.